These 2 T cell receptor beta chains were sequenced from one sample in a study of cytomegalovirus exposure and HLA in healthy donors. Researchers ran the PCR with 60 Vbeta and 13 Jbeta primers. Libraries were prepared by immunoSEQ multiplex PCR; TCRdb keeps only in-frame clonotypes and omits some of them. The sample has some 180,000 clones, around 77% seen once. Sequenced input: PBMCs. Receptor source: a woman in her 30s in good health and CMV-seronegative.

The sample holds a few counts of this clone. The chain is built from TRBV21-1 and TRBJ1-2. TRBV21-1 is classified as a pseudogene. The CDR3 extends over 17 amino acids. CDR3 residues: CASSKDPPLPSNYGYPF. The CDR3 coding sequence is TGTGCCAGCAGCAAAGACCCCCCCCTCCCTTCTAACTATGGCTACCCCTTC.

The chain carries TRBV19 and TRBJ2-1; TRBD2 aligns across 7 bases. There are 18 residues in the CDR3. CDR1 is LNHDA and CDR2 is SQIVND in the germline V gene (reference sequence). With V trimmed by 2 bases and J by 6 bases, 16 bases remained unmatched. CDR3 sequence reads: CASSISGVTLTSINEQFF. Written as DNA, the CDR3 is TGTGCCAGTAGTATAAGCGGGGTAACACTCACCTCGATCAATGAGCAGTTCTTC.